This T cell receptor beta chain was profiled in a study of blood T cell repertoires in COVID-19 (dated by TCRdb to about 2020). About the investigation overall: Samples covering the acute and convalescent phases of COVID-19 were provided by collaborators in the United States, Italy and Spain. The material from the prospective study consisted of cDNA or gDNA derived from T cells, B-cell-depleted T cells, or PBMCs. The dataset comprised deeply sampled blood TCRbeta repertoires from subjects exposed to, actively infected with, or recovered from COVID-19. The repertoires were made available in a free public database intended to serve as a resource for research on the immune response to SARS-CoV-2. Samples came from the ongoing ImmuneRACE study (first 160 participants) plus 1,254 subjects from 6 global collaborators. A de-identified subject ID, COVID-19 status, age in years and sex were almost always included in the sample metadata. Where available, HLA class I and class II types were obtained from metadata supplied by the sample provider rather than from assay-based typing. General conclusions and limits of the study: The amount of clinical and demographic metadata varied by source and participant and was provided uncurated.

One collaborating source in Seattle enrolled patients while the patients were actively infected and followed the patients over time throughout the course of disease. Collaborating institutions collected whole blood in K2EDTA tubes following their own protocols. Collaborator samples were shipped for TCRbeta analysis as frozen whole blood, isolated PBMCs, or DNA extracted from either sample type. Comment on this clone: The specificity of this receptor is unknown. No base quality information exists; no much larger clone differs at one position.

TCRbeta CDR3 regions were amplified from genomic DNA by means of the immunoSEQ Assay, a bias-controlled multiplex PCR. Processing in the source paper ran as follows. The number of nucleated cells in each sample was estimated from the amplification of reference gene primers within the assay. To quantify the absolute abundance of each unique TCRbeta CDR3 rearrangement, sequence reads were collapsed and filtered. Productive Simpson clonality was computed per sample as the square root of Simpson's diversity index over productive rearrangements. TCRdb stores this immuneACCESS table with in-frame sequences only. Part of the clones is absent; in the studies checked, under half of the shortfall reflects unresolved V genes, and no reason is known for the rest. The V and J calls and clone size were taken over from that table, and D and trimming were inferred from the DNA. This sample gives 25,000 to 35,000 clones in total; around 90% of them show up just once. The top ten clones comprise approximately 7.9% of the sample.

In the germline V gene, CDR1 corresponds to MDHEN and CDR2 to SYDVKM. The germline V and J ends show losses of 6 bases and 0 bases respectively, and no gene match explains 10 bases of the junction. From the cysteine up to the phenylalanine, the CDR3 has a length of 18 residues. Left in the record is the CDR3 DNA by itself, 54 bases read in frame from the first base. This chain is built from TRBV28 and TRBJ1-4; a stretch of 10 junction bases matches TRBD1. The TCR sequence derives from a man aged 60 to 75 with COVID-19, enrolled during active disease. The sequencing input was peripheral blood. This receptor has the CDR3 CASRRKRDRGTTNEKLFF. The DNA reads TGTGCCAGCAGGAGGAAACGGGACAGGGGCACAACTAATGAAAAACTGTTTTTT.